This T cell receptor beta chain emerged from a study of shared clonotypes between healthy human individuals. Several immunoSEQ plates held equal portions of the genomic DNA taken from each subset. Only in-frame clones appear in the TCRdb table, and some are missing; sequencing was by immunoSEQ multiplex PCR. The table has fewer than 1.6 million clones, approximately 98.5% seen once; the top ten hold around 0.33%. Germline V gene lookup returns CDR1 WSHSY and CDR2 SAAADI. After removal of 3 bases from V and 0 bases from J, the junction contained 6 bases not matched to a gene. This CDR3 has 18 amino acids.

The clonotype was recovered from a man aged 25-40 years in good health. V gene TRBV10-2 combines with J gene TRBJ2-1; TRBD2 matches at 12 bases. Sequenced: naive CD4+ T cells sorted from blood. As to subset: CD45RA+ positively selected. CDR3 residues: CASSELAGGPPSYNEQFF. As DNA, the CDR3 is TGCGCCAGCAGTGAACTAGCGGGAGGACCCCCCTCCTACAATGAGCAGTTCTTC.